The 5 T cell receptor beta chains reported below all come from one sample, sequenced in a study of neurological immune-mediated disorders. From the 5' RACE reads, TCRdb called clonotypes with MiXCR, one entry per CDR3 protein. The sample has around 69,000 distinct CDR3 sequences, roughly a tenth seen once. The time point was: longitudinal time-point 1 (baseline). Sequencing was carried out using PBMCs. All receptors derive from a man aged 25 to 45 in good health.

On this clonotype itself: A much more abundant neighbour one base away suggests this may be a read error. The CDR3 bases are TGTGCCAGCAGTTTTTCTTGGAAAACAATAGACTATGGCTACACCTTC. Amino acids: CASSFSWKTIDYGYTF. The gene calls are TRBV28 and TRBJ1-2; D is undetermined. From germline, CDR1 is MDHEN and CDR2 SYDVKM. V was clipped by 3 bases and J by 3 bases, with 17 bases between them. The CDR3 spans 16 residues.

This clonotype has a count of ten or more. The chain joins TRBV28 to TRBJ2-7; 10 nucleotides line up with TRBD1. The germline CDR1 and CDR2 sequences are MDHEN and SYDVKM. This CDR3 region has 15 residues. Losses at the gene ends were 3 bases for V and 3 bases for J; bases not matched to a gene: 5. The CDR3 sequence is CASSLLGQGDYEQYF. The CDR3, as DNA: TGTGCCAGCAGTTTGCTAGGACAGGGGGACTACGAGCAGTACTTC. The full variable domain, with the rest looked up from reference TRBV28 and TRBJ2-7, is DVKVTQSSRYLVKRTGEKVFLECVQDMDHENMFWYRQDPGLGLRLIYFSYDVKMKEKGDIPEGYSVSREKKERFSLILESASTNQTSMYLCASSLLGQGDYEQYFGPGTRLTVT.

Many counts were recorded for this clonotype. DNA of the CDR3: TGTGCCCCAGGAAAGCCGAACACCGGGGAGCTGTTTTTT. Translation gives CAPGKPNTGELFF. The chain combines TRBV7-9 with TRBJ2-2; no clear D. The CDR3 is 13 residues long. The germline CDR1 and CDR2 sequences are SEHNR and FQNEAQ (reference sequence). The germline V and J ends were trimmed by 11 bases and 0 bases, with 10 bases remaining between them.

The table lists this clonotype with many counts. The chain joins TRBV11-2 to TRBJ2-3, with no clear D. Trimming cost V 1 base and J 6 bases, with 8 bases left between them. The CDR3 loop spans 13 amino acids. Looked up from germline, CDR1 is SGHAT and CDR2 is FQNNGV. The CDR3 nucleotides are TGTGCCAGCAGCTTAGGCGAAGCGGATACGCAGTATTTT. This sequence encodes CASSLGEADTQYF. The full variable domain, completed using reference TRBV11-2 and TRBJ2-3, is EAGVAQSPRYKIIEKRQSVAFWCNPISGHATLYWYQQILGQGPKLLIQFQNNGVVDDSQLPKDRFSAERLKGVDSTLKIQPAKLEDSAVYLCASSLGEADTQYFGPGTRLTVL.

The table lists this clonotype with many counts. The chain employs TRBV29-1 and TRBJ2-7, with 8 bases fitting TRBD1. The CDR3 length is 13 residues. Germline CDR1 is SQVTM and CDR2 is ANQGSEA. J gave up 6 bases and V 8 bases, and 12 bases lay outside the gene matches. The CDR3 protein is CSFVLQGVSEQYF. CDR3 bases: TGCAGCTTTGTCCTACAGGGGGTTAGCGAGCAGTACTTC.